This is a list of T cell receptor beta chains from one sample in a study of identical twins. TCRdb ran MiXCR on the 5' RACE reads and lists one entry per CDR3 protein. The table records fewer than 250,000 distinct CDR3 sequences, around 10% of them present only once. Sequencing was done on a sample of memory (CD45RO+) T cells sorted from blood. Receptors were obtained from a woman under 30 in good health. CDR3s include the opening cysteine and the closing phenylalanine or tryptophan. The D gene is left open where the match is weak. Size is omitted from some rows. Given values are once, few, many or a class for expanded clones.

D gene: NA; J gene: TRBJ2-3; clone size: many; V gene: TRBV20-1; CDR3 DNA: TGCAGTGCTAGAGATCTTGCACGGTCTAGCACAGATACGCAGTATTTT; CDR3 protein: CSARDLARSSTDTQYF
D gene: TRBD1; J gene: TRBJ2-1; clone size: many; V gene: TRBV5-1; CDR3 DNA: TGCGCCAGCAGCTTGGCCACCTTGCGGGACAGGGGCCACAATGAGCAGTTCTTC; CDR3 protein: CASSLATLRDRGHNEQFF
D gene: NA; J gene: TRBJ1-6; clone size: few; V gene: TRBV14; CDR3 DNA: TGTGCCAGCAGCCAAGAAGCCAGGACCGTCGGGTATAATTCACCCCTCCACTTT; CDR3 protein: CASSQEARTVGYNSPLHF
D gene: NA; J gene: TRBJ2-1; clone size: few; V gene: TRBV2; CDR3 DNA: TGTGCCAGCAGTGGAGCCGGGTTTAATGAGCAGTTCTTC; CDR3 protein: CASSGAGFNEQFF
D gene: TRBD1; J gene: TRBJ2-1; clone size: few; V gene: TRBV27; CDR3 DNA: TGTGCCAGCAGTTCGAAGGGACAGGGGATAGATGAGCAGTTCTTC; CDR3 protein: CASSSKGQGIDEQFF
D gene: NA; J gene: TRBJ1-1; clone size: many; V gene: TRBV5-1; CDR3 DNA: TGCGCCACCTCGCGGGGGGGGAACACTGAAGCTTTCTTT; CDR3 protein: CATSRGGNTEAFF
D gene: TRBD1; J gene: TRBJ2-1; clone size: NA; V gene: TRBV18; CDR3 DNA: TGTGCCAGCTCCCTACAGGGGTGGCTCTACAATGAGCAGTTCTTC; CDR3 protein: CASSLQGWLYNEQFF
D gene: NA; J gene: TRBJ1-2; clone size: few; V gene: TRBV7-2; CDR3 DNA: TGTGCCAGCAGCTTACGAGGGCTGGTCAGTTATTATGGCTACACCTTC; CDR3 protein: CASSLRGLVSYYGYTF
D gene: NA; J gene: TRBJ2-7; clone size: NA; V gene: TRBV6-1; CDR3 DNA: TGTGCCAGCAGATTTAGGACCTCCTACGAGCAGTACTTC; CDR3 protein: CASRFRTSYEQYF
D gene: NA; J gene: TRBJ2-7; clone size: many; V gene: TRBV20-1; CDR3 DNA: TGCAGTGCTAGAGTTGGGAGTGCCTCCTACGAGCAGTACTTC; CDR3 protein: CSARVGSASYEQYF
D gene: NA; J gene: TRBJ2-7; clone size: few; V gene: TRBV2; CDR3 DNA: TGTGCCAGCAGTGTAGCGGCCTCCTACGAGCAGTACTTC; CDR3 protein: CASSVAASYEQYF
D gene: NA; J gene: TRBJ2-1; clone size: many; V gene: TRBV27; CDR3 DNA: TGTGCCAGCAGTTTAGGGTGGGGTGAGCAGTTCTTC; CDR3 protein: CASSLGWGEQFF
D gene: NA; J gene: TRBJ2-3; clone size: few; V gene: TRBV20-1; CDR3 DNA: TGCAGTGCTAGAGGGGGAGGAGGCAACCTTATAGCAGATACGCAGTATTTT; CDR3 protein: CSARGGGGNLIADTQYF
D gene: NA; J gene: TRBJ2-1; clone size: NA; V gene: TRBV18; CDR3 DNA: TGTCCCAGCTCACCACCTGGGATGGGCTCCTACAATGAGCAGTTCTTC; CDR3 protein: CPSSPPGMGSYNEQFF
D gene: NA; J gene: TRBJ2-7; clone size: NA; V gene: TRBV12-3/TRBV12-4; CDR3 DNA: TGTGCCAGCAGTTACGACACGCACTACGAGCAGTACTTC; CDR3 protein: CASSYDTHYEQYF
D gene: NA; J gene: TRBJ2-7; clone size: NA; V gene: TRBV27; CDR3 DNA: TGTGCCAGCAGTTACCAGGGACCAGCTTACGAGCAGTACTTC; CDR3 protein: CASSYQGPAYEQYF
D gene: TRBD1; J gene: TRBJ2-1; clone size: NA; V gene: TRBV5-1; CDR3 DNA: TGCGCCAGCAGCCGGGACAGGGTAGGGAATGAGCAGTTCTTC; CDR3 protein: CASSRDRVGNEQFF
D gene: NA; J gene: TRBJ2-3; clone size: NA; V gene: TRBV12-3/TRBV12-4; CDR3 DNA: TGTGCCAGCAGGACACTCGCTGCAGATACGCAGTATTTT; CDR3 protein: CASRTLAADTQYF
D gene: NA; J gene: TRBJ2-7; clone size: few; V gene: TRBV6-1; CDR3 DNA: TGTGCCAGCAGTGGTTCTATGCGCTCCTACGAGCAGTACTTC; CDR3 protein: CASSGSMRSYEQYF
D gene: NA; J gene: TRBJ2-3; clone size: NA; V gene: TRBV6-5; CDR3 DNA: TGTGCCAGCAGTTTAGTACCGGACCGAAAGCAGTATTTT; CDR3 protein: CASSLVPDRKQYF
D gene: TRBD1; J gene: TRBJ2-3; clone size: NA; V gene: TRBV9; CDR3 DNA: TGTGCCAGCAGCGAGGAGGGGACAGGGGGAAGCACAGATACGCAGTATTTT; CDR3 protein: CASSEEGTGGSTDTQYF
D gene: TRBD1; J gene: TRBJ2-1; clone size: NA; V gene: TRBV7-8; CDR3 DNA: TGTGCCAGCAGCCTGGTGTCAGGGGGTACCTTCTTTGAGCAGTTCTTC; CDR3 protein: CASSLVSGGTFFEQFF
D gene: TRBD2; J gene: TRBJ2-2; clone size: few; V gene: TRBV20-1; CDR3 DNA: TGCAGTGCTGGGGGGGGACTAGCACCCGGGGAGCTGTTTTTT; CDR3 protein: CSAGGGLAPGELFF
D gene: NA; J gene: TRBJ2-3; clone size: few; V gene: TRBV20-1; CDR3 DNA: TGCAGTGCTCCTCCCCTGAGGGGCGCCGGCACAGATACGCAGTATTTT; CDR3 protein: CSAPPLRGAGTDTQYF
D gene: TRBD2; J gene: TRBJ2-7; clone size: many; V gene: TRBV20-1; CDR3 DNA: TGCAGTGCCACGGGGGGGGCGGGAGCTTTCGAGCAGTACTTC; CDR3 protein: CSATGGAGAFEQYF
D gene: NA; J gene: TRBJ1-5; clone size: few; V gene: TRBV7-9; CDR3 DNA: TGTGCCAGCAGCTTAGACGCGGGTCAGCCCCAGCATTTT; CDR3 protein: CASSLDAGQPQHF
D gene: NA; J gene: TRBJ1-4; clone size: many; V gene: TRBV12-3/TRBV12-4; CDR3 DNA: TGTGCCTCTGCACAGATGGAGGGTAGAGAACTGTTTTTT; CDR3 protein: CASAQMEGRELFF
D gene: TRBD2; J gene: TRBJ2-7; clone size: many; V gene: TRBV7-8; CDR3 DNA: TGTGCCAGCAGCTTCCCCGCAGGGCTAGCGGGAGGTTACGAGCAGTACTTC; CDR3 protein: CASSFPAGLAGGYEQYF
D gene: TRBD1; J gene: TRBJ1-1; clone size: many; V gene: TRBV6-1; CDR3 DNA: TGTGCCAGCAGGGCGCACAGGGGGGACACTGAAGCTTTCTTT; CDR3 protein: CASRAHRGDTEAFF
D gene: NA; J gene: TRBJ2-7; clone size: NA; V gene: TRBV10-3; CDR3 DNA: TGTGCCATCAGTGGGGGACGGGTTTACGTCGCCGAGCAGTACTTC; CDR3 protein: CAISGGRVYVAEQYF
D gene: NA; J gene: TRBJ2-1; clone size: many; V gene: TRBV12-3/TRBV12-4; CDR3 DNA: TGTGCCAGCAGAGCCCTCGGGGCCTCAAGTAGGAATGAGCAGTTCTTC; CDR3 protein: CASRALGASSRNEQFF
D gene: TRBD2; J gene: TRBJ2-5; clone size: many; V gene: TRBV11-2; CDR3 DNA: TGTGCCAGCAGCTTAGATCTGGCTAGCGGGAGTCAGGAGACCCAGTACTTC; CDR3 protein: CASSLDLASGSQETQYF
D gene: NA; J gene: TRBJ1-5; clone size: few; V gene: TRBV20-1; CDR3 DNA: TGCAGTGCTGGGGGGCCCCGGGGCAATCAGCCCCAGCATTTT; CDR3 protein: CSAGGPRGNQPQHF
D gene: TRBD1; J gene: TRBJ1-2; clone size: NA; V gene: TRBV5-5; CDR3 DNA: TGTGCCAGCAGCTTCCCGGACAGGCCGTTCTATGGCTACACCTTC; CDR3 protein: CASSFPDRPFYGYTF
D gene: NA; J gene: TRBJ2-3; clone size: few; V gene: TRBV7-6; CDR3 DNA: TGTGCCAGCAGCGCATACGGGGCGAACCGGGGAGATACGCAGTATTTT; CDR3 protein: CASSAYGANRGDTQYF
D gene: NA; J gene: TRBJ2-1; clone size: NA; V gene: TRBV14; CDR3 DNA: TGTGCCAGCAGCCAAGATCCTTCGGTGGTGGCCTACAATGAGCAGTTCTTC; CDR3 protein: CASSQDPSVVAYNEQFF